The sequence of this T cell receptor (beta chain) was determined in a study of Graves' ophthalmopathy and Graves' hyperthyroidism. Amplified material comprised TCR beta CDR3 regions derived from RNA transcripts. In the first round, RT-PCR was carried out with HTBI primers, and a multiplex PCR formed the second round. Via MiXCR, TCRdb re-called the multiplex PCR reads, giving one row per CDR3 protein. Seen here are roughly 600,000 distinct CDR3 sequences, under 45% observed once, and the top ten hold 3.5% to 5%. V lost 4 bases, J lost 3 bases, and 15 bases lay in between. The CDR3 is made up of 15 amino acids. In germline, CDR1 is MNHEY, CDR2 SMNVEV (reference sequence). Notes on this clonotype: As yet, its antigen is unknown.

No donor had other autoimmune disease, uncontrolled infection, pregnancy or lactation. Study-level findings and limits: The blood repertoire also included most expanded thyroid clonotypes above 0.001 frequency.

This chain joins TRBV27 and TRBJ1-1, with D perhaps matching TRBD1 (6 bases). The specimen was peripheral blood or thyroid tissue (not recorded which). The TCR was taken from an adult man with Graves' hyperthyroidism. The CDR3 DNA sequence: TGTGCCAGCAGTTACACAGGGTACGGGGACACTGAAGCTTTCTTT. Amino acids: CASSYTGYGDTEAFF.